This T cell receptor beta chain stems from a study of blood T cell repertoires in COVID-19. The CDR3 sequence is 13 residues long. V was shortened by 1 base and J by 4 bases, with 7 bases between the two germline ends. Germline lookup yields CDR1 LNHNV and CDR2 YYDKDF (reference sequence). TCRdb's copy holds only in-frame clones and misses some; the assay was immunoSEQ multiplex PCR. The sample records around 58,000 clones, roughly 90% being singletons. Specimen: peripheral blood. The chain combines TRBV15 with TRBJ1-2; D is undetermined. The origin of this receptor is a human donor with active COVID-19. The donor label of this sample is uncertain. CDR3 coding DNA: TGTGCCACCAGCAGAGGGCCAGGCTATGGCTACACCTTC. Residues: CATSRGPGYGYTF.